A single sample is the source of the 22 T cell receptor beta chains below, sequenced in a study of vaccination and CD4 T cells after COVID-19 (dated by TCRdb to between 2022 and 2023). No antigen has been identified for these receptors. The library was generated by PCR. TCRdb shows the sequencer as Illumina iSeq 100. DNA from cultured CD4+ T cells was subjected to TCR sequencing with the Oncomine TCR Beta short-read assay at the Johns Hopkins FTIC core. In TCRdb, the public reads were trimmed at Q25 with fastp and aligned with MiXCR, with productive beta chains retained. Every entry covers one CDR3 protein and lists the most common genes and DNA from its rows. The sample table shows 10,000 to 15,000 distinct CDR3 sequences, and about 30% are seen once. Together, the top ten hold about a quarter of the sample. Sample treatment or condition, as interpreted from the label and publication: 10-day PBMC culture with coronavirus spike peptide pools or control peptides (ViraFEST assay).

The material sequenced was cultured CD4+ T cells from blood. The receptor source for this set is a human donor with COVID-19.

This clonotype turned up a few times. This chain joins TRBV2 and TRBJ2-5; tentatively, D is TRBD1 (6 bases). V gave up 2 bases and J gave up 5 bases, with 15 bases separating them. This CDR3 is built from 15 residues. Germline lookup yields CDR1 SNHLY and CDR2 FYNNEI. CDR3 amino acids: CASSEWVGAVETQYF. The CDR3 bases are TGTGCCAGCAGTGAATGGGTGGGGGCGGTGGAGACCCAGTACTTC.

The chain employs TRBV6-1 and TRBJ2-3; D unresolved. Germline CDR1 MNHNS, CDR2 SASEGT. The CDR3 contains 12 residues. The V end was cut by 6 bases, the J end by 4 bases, with 8 bases between. The chain's CDR3 is CASSREPDTQYF. As DNA, the CDR3 is TGTGCCAGCAGCCGCGAACCAGATACGCAGTATTTT.

Only a few counts were recorded for this clonotype. The chain links TRBV2 to TRBJ2-7, with 7 bases fitting TRBD1. The CDR3 loop spans 13 amino acids. V lost 6 bases, J lost 4 bases, and 6 bases stayed unmatched. Germline loops: CDR1 SNHLY, CDR2 FYNNEI. DNA for the CDR3: TGTGCCAGCAGAGTGACAGGGATTTACGAGCAGTACTTC. Its protein product is CASRVTGIYEQYF.

This clonotype was counted a few times. The chain links TRBV20-1 to TRBJ1-1; D is possibly TRBD1 (5 bases). CDR3 length equals 17 residues. Deletions cut 0 bases from V and 3 bases from J, with 20 bases between. Germline assignment: CDR1 DFQATT and CDR2 SNEGSKA (reference sequence). CDR3 bases: TGCAGTGCTAGAGATCTGACAGTCAGGAGGGTAGACACTGAAGCTTTCTTT. The encoded protein is CSARDLTVRRVDTEAFF.

The genes are TRBV9 and TRBJ2-1; 9 bases line up with TRBD2. This CDR3 is built from 15 residues. With V trimmed by 0 bases and J by 4 bases, 2 bases remained unmatched. In germline, CDR1 is SGDLS, CDR2 YYNGEE. CDR3 residues: CASSVAGLAYNEQFF. The CDR3 nucleotides read TGTGCCAGCAGCGTAGCTGGACTAGCGTACAATGAGCAGTTCTTC. Full variable domain (outside the CDR3, taken from reference TRBV9 and TRBJ2-1): DSGVTQTPKHLITATGQRVTLRCSPRSGDLSVYWYQQSLDQGLQFLIQYYNGEERAKGNILERFSAQQFPDLHSELNLSSLELGDSALYFCASSVAGLAYNEQFFGPGTRLTVL.

This clonotype qualifies as medium-sized (0.01 to 0.1%). The V call is TRBV30, the J call TRBJ1-2; no reliable D call. Germline-derived CDR1 and CDR2 are GTSNPN and SVGIG (reference sequence). The CDR3 extends over 15 amino acids. Deletions cut 2 bases from V and 7 bases from J, with 20 bases between. The CDR3 DNA follows: TGTGCCTGGAGTACTTATGGGCAGAGGGCCATTGGCTACACCTTC. Its translation is CAWSTYGQRAIGYTF.

The chain combines TRBV7-2 with TRBJ1-1, with D possibly being TRBD1 (6 bases). The V gene lost 5 bases and the J gene lost 0 bases, with 13 bases spanning the gap. Per germline, CDR1 SGHTA and CDR2 FQGNSA. The CDR3 is 15 amino acids. The CDR3 region is CASSTHRALNTEAFF. Written as DNA, the CDR3 is TGTGCCAGCAGCACACACAGGGCCCTGAACACTGAAGCTTTCTTT.

This chain links TRBV5-5 with TRBJ1-5; weak D call: TRBD1 (6 bases). Trimming removed 0 bases at V and 1 base at J, with 11 bases between. The CDR3 contains 16 residues. Per germline, CDR1 SGHKS and CDR2 YYEKEE (reference sequence). CDR3 DNA: TGTGCCAGCAGCTTGGCCCTCAGGGGAAGCAATCAGCCCCAGCATTTT. Protein: CASSLALRGSNQPQHF. Full variable domain (remainder filled in from reference TRBV5-5 and TRBJ1-5): DAGVTQSPTHLIKTRGQQVTLRCSPISGHKSVSWYQQVLGQGPQFIFQYYEKEERGRGNFPDRFSARQFPNYSSELNVNALLLGDSALYLCASSLALRGSNQPQHFGDGTRLSIL.

The V call is TRBV9, the J call TRBJ1-1; 7 bases are a match to TRBD1. V dropped 2 bases and J dropped 6; count of bases not matched to a gene: 10. Germline V CDR1 and CDR2: SGDLS, YYNGEE. The CDR3 is made up of 15 amino acids. CDR3 region: CASSVLDRVGAEAFF. The CDR3 DNA follows: TGTGCCAGCAGCGTCCTTGACAGGGTGGGCGCTGAAGCTTTCTTT.

The chain uses TRBV11-2 and TRBJ2-1; D possibly corresponds to TRBD2 (6 bases). The CDR3 sequence is 17 residues long. Trimming took 2 bases from V and 4 from J, leaving 18 bases between them. The germline V gene has CDR1 SGHAT and CDR2 FQNNGV. This CDR3 reads CASSLRGGGYGYNEQFF. As DNA, the CDR3 is TGTGCCAGCAGCTTACGAGGTGGGGGGTATGGATACAATGAGCAGTTCTTC. Supplemented by reference TRBV11-2 and TRBJ2-1, the full variable domain reads EAGVAQSPRYKIIEKRQSVAFWCNPISGHATLYWYQQILGQGPKLLIQFQNNGVVDDSQLPKDRFSAERLKGVDSTLKIQPAKLEDSAVYLCASSLRGGGYGYNEQFFGPGTRLTVL.

The V and J genes are TRBV6-4 and TRBJ2-2; a weak D match, TRBD1 (6 bases). Germline values: CDR1 MRHNA, CDR2 SNTAGT. CDR3 length: 14 residues. The V end was cut by 6 bases, the J end by 6 bases, with 14 bases between. CDR3 nucleotides: TGTGCCAGCAGAATTAGGGGGATACCCGGGGAGCTGTTTTTT. This translates into CASRIRGIPGELFF.

This chain links TRBV20-1 with TRBJ1-4, with unresolved D. Germline CDR1 and CDR2: DFQATT and SNEGSKA (reference sequence). This CDR3 region has 15 residues. Trimming stripped 0 bases from V and 6 bases from J, with 14 bases between. The DNA for the CDR3 is TGCAGTGCTAGAGATTATGGGAGTTCAGATGAAAAACTGTTTTTT. This encodes CSARDYGSSDEKLFF.

Judged by abundance, this clonotype is medium-sized. The chain combines TRBV2 with TRBJ1-2; D unclear. The CDR3 has 12 amino acids. V was shortened by 2 bases and J by 6 bases, with 7 bases between the two germline ends. Germline values: CDR1 SNHLY, CDR2 FYNNEI. The DNA of the CDR3 is TGTGCCAGCAGTGAAACGGCTAATGGCTACACCTTC. This sequence encodes CASSETANGYTF. The full variable domain, its missing parts supplied by reference TRBV2 and TRBJ1-2, is EPEVTQTPSHQVTQMGQEVILRCVPISNHLYFYWYRQILGQKVEFLVSFYNNEISEKSEIFDDQFSVERPDGSNFTLKIRSTKLEDSAMYFCASSETANGYTFGSGTRLTVV.

The chain uses TRBV6-1 and TRBJ1-1; a weak D match, TRBD1 (6 bases). V shed 3 bases and J shed 7 bases, with 12 bases lying between them. Germline CDR1 reads MNHNS; CDR2 reads SASEGT. The CDR3 runs to 13 residues. CDR3 loop: CASSETTGREAFF. DNA of the CDR3: TGTGCCAGCAGTGAGACGACAGGTCGTGAAGCTTTCTTT.

To note about this clonotype: It is likely a read error, because the conserved phenylalanine at the end of the CDR3 is missing. The chain uses TRBV7-2 and TRBJ1-1; 9 bases agree with TRBD1. This CDR3 has 14 residues. The V gene end was trimmed by 4 bases and the J gene end by 5 bases; junction bases not matched to a gene: 5. Germline CDR1 reads SGHTA; CDR2 reads FQGNSA. The CDR3 nucleotides are TGTGCCAGCAGCTGGGGACAGGGTGGAACTGAAGCTTTCCTT. This translates into CASSWGQGGTEAFL.

This clonotype was picked up a small number of times. V is TRBV7-2 and J is TRBJ1-1, with 9 bases matching TRBD1. This CDR3 region has 13 residues. Unmatched junction bases numbered 4, after V lost 5 bases and J lost 6 bases. CDR1 is SGHTA, CDR2 FQGNSA, per germline. In DNA form, the CDR3 reads TGTGCCAGCAGCACTCGACAGGGGGCTGAAGCTTTCTTT. Protein product: CASSTRQGAEAFF.

This clonotype was recorded a few times. The J gene is TRBJ2-7, the V gene TRBV5-5; 8 positions agree with TRBD1. The CDR3 covers 13 residues. The trim removed 6 bases at V and 4 bases at J, leaving 6 bases unmatched. Germline CDR1 SGHKS, CDR2 YYEKEE (reference sequence). DNA for the CDR3: TGTGCCAGCAACAGCAGGGGGCGGTACGAGCAGTACTTC. Protein sequence: CASNSRGRYEQYF.

This clonotype was recorded a few times. The chain joins TRBV11-1 to TRBJ1-6, with TRBD1 matching over 7 bases. Germline lookup yields CDR1 SGHAT and CDR2 FQDESV (reference sequence). The trim removed 5 bases at V and 9 bases at J, leaving 10 bases unmatched. CDR3 length: 15 residues. In nucleotides, the CDR3 is TGTGCCAGCAGCGTAAGACAGGGCCAAGGTTCACCCCTCCACTTT. Protein product: CASSVRQGQGSPLHF.

This clonotype came up a few times. The V gene is TRBV4-1, the J gene TRBJ1-2; 8 nucleotides align to TRBD1. Trimming removed 4 bases from V and 8 bases from J; junction bases left unmatched: 3. CDR3 length: 12 residues. The germline gives CDR1 MGHRA, CDR2 YSYEKL. The DNA for the CDR3 is TGCGCCAGCAGCCCAGGGACAGGCGGCTACACCTTC. Encoded protein: CASSPGTGGYTF.

J is TRBJ2-5 and V is TRBV4-2; TRBD2 matches 15 bases. Germline trimming cut 0 bases from V and 1 base from J; bases unmatched to any gene: 12. The CDR3 runs to 21 residues. From germline, CDR1 is LGHNA and CDR2 YNFKEQ. This chain's CDR3 is CASSQERGLAGGLQSQETQYF. CDR3 DNA: TGTGCCAGCAGCCAAGAGAGAGGACTAGCGGGGGGGCTACAGAGCCAAGAGACCCAGTACTTC.

This clonotype was picked up a small number of times. The chain recombines TRBV7-2 with TRBJ1-2, with 7 nucleotides matching TRBD1. The CDR3 is made up of 13 amino acids. Trimming cost V 5 bases and J 7 bases; bases outside gene matches: 7. Looked up from germline, CDR1 is SGHTA and CDR2 is FQGNSA. CDR3 amino acids: CASSQRGGFGYTF. DNA of the CDR3: TGTGCCAGCAGCCAAAGAGGGGGCTTTGGCTACACCTTC.

The chain joins TRBV6-4 to TRBJ2-1; tentatively, D is TRBD1 or TRBD2 (6 bases each). V was shortened by 5 bases and J by 0 bases, with 20 bases between the two germline ends. Germline-derived CDR1 and CDR2 are MRHNA and SNTAGT. This CDR3 spans 18 amino acids. This CDR3 reads CASSRTGIGGSSYNEQFF. Written as DNA, the CDR3 is TGTGCCAGCAGTCGGACGGGAATAGGGGGGAGCTCCTACAATGAGCAGTTCTTC.